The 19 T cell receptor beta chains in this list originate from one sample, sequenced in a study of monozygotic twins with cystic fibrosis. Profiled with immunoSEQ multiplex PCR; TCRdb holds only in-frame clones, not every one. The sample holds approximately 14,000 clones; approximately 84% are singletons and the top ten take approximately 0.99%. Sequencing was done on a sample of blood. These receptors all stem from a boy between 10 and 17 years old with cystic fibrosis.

The CDR3 region has the DNA TGCGCCAGCAGGGGACCCAAGCTCTACGAGCAGTACTTC. Amino acids: CASRGPKLYEQYF. The chain recombines TRBV5-1 with TRBJ2-7; D may correspond to TRBD1 or TRBD2 (5 bases each). V was cut by 5 bases and J by 3 bases, with 12 bases left in between. Germline CDR1 and CDR2: SGHRS and YFSETQ. The CDR3 covers 13 residues.

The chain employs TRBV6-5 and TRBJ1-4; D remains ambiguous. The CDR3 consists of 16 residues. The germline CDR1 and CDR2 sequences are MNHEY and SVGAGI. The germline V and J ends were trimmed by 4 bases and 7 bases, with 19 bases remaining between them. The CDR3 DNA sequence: TGTGCCAGCAGTTTGGATTTAGGGCAGGCACGTGAAAAACTGTTTTTT. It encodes CASSLDLGQAREKLFF.

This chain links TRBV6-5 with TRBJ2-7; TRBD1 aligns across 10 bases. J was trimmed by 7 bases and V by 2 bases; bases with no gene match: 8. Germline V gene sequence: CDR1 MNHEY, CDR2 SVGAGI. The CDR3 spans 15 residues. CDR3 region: CASSYGTGVRREQYF. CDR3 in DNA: TGTGCCAGCAGTTACGGGACAGGGGTCCGACGGGAGCAGTACTTC.

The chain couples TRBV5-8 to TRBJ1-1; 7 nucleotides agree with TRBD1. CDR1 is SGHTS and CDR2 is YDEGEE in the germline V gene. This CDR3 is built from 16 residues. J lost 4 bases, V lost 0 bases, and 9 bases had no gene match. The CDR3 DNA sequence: TGTGCCAGCAGCTTGGATGGTCCAGGGGGAGGCACTGAAGCTTTCTTT. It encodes CASSLDGPGGGTEAFF.

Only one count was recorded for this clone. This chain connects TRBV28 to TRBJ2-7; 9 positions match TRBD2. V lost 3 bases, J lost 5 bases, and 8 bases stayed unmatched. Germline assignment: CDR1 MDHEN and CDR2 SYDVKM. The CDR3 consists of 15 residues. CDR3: CASSLRLAGRDEQYF. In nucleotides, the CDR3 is TGTGCCAGCAGTTTGCGGCTAGCGGGACGGGACGAGCAGTACTTC.

The DNA of the CDR3 is TGTGCCAGCAGCTGGACGGGAAGGGTTAATGAAAAACTGTTTTTT. Its protein is CASSWTGRVNEKLFF. V usage is TRBV11-2 and J usage is TRBJ1-4; D gene unclear. Germline V gene sequence: CDR1 SGHAT, CDR2 FQNNGV. The germline V and J ends were trimmed by 4 bases and 4 bases, with 13 bases remaining between them. The CDR3 totals 15 residues.

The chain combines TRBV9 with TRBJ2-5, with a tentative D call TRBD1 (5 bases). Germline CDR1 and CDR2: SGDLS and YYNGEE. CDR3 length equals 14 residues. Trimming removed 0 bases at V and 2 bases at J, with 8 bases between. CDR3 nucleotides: TGTGCCAGCAGCGTAGGGGGCCAGCAAGAGACCCAGTACTTC. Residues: CASSVGGQQETQYF.

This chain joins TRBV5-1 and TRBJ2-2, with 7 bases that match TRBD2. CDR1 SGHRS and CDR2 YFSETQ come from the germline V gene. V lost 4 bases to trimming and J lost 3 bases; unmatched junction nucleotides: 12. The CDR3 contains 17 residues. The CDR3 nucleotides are TGCGCCAGCAGCCACTACTCCGGGACTATAGACACCGGGGAGCTGTTTTTT. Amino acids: CASSHYSGTIDTGELFF.

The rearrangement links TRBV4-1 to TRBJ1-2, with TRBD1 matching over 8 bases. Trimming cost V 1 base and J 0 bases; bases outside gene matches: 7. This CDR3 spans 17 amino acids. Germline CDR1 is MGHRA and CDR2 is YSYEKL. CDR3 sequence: CASSQAGTGIANYGYTF. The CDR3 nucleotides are TGCGCCAGCAGCCAAGCCGGGACAGGAATCGCTAACTATGGCTACACCTTC.

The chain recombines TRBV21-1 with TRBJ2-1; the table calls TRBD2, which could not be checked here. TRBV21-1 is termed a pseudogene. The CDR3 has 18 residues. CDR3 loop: CASSTYLGGGLGNNEQFF. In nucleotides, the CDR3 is TGTGCCAGCAGCACCTACCTAGGAGGCGGTCTTGGGAACAATGAGCAGTTCTTC.

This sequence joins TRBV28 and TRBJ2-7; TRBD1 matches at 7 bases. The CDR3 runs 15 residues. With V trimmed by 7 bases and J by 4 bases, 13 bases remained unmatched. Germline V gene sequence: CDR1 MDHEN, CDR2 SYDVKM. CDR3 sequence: CASTEARGRGYEQYF. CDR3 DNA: TGTGCCAGCACCGAGGCGAGGGGGCGAGGTTACGAGCAGTACTTC.

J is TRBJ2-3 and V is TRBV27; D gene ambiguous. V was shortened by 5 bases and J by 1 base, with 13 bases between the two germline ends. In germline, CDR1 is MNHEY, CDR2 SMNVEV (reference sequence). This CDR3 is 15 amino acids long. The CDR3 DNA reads TGTGCCAGCAGTCCCTACCTAACCGGCACAGATACGCAGTATTTT. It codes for CASSPYLTGTDTQYF.

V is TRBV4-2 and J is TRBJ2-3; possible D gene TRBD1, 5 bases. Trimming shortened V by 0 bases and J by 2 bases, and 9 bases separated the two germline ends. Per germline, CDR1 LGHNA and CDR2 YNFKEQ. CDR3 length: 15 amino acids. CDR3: CASSQEDRHTDTQYF. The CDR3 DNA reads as TGTGCCAGCAGCCAAGAAGACAGACACACAGATACGCAGTATTTT.

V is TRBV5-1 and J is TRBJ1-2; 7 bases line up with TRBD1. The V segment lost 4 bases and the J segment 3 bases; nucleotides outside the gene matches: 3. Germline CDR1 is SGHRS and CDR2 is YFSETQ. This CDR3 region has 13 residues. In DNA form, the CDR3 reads TGCGCCAGCAGCCTCGGGACAGACTATGGCTACACCTTC. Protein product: CASSLGTDYGYTF.

The CDR3 loop reads CASSSPNTEAFF. The DNA for the CDR3 is TGTGCCAGCAGCTCACCCAACACTGAAGCTTTCTTT. V gene TRBV11-2 combines with J gene TRBJ1-1; D gene ambiguous. The CDR3 runs 12 residues. Trimming cost V 4 bases and J 2 bases, with 5 bases left between them. CDR1 is SGHAT, CDR2 FQNNGV, per germline. Full variable domain (outside the CDR3, taken from reference TRBV11-2 and TRBJ1-1): EAGVAQSPRYKIIEKRQSVAFWCNPISGHATLYWYQQILGQGPKLLIQFQNNGVVDDSQLPKDRFSAERLKGVDSTLKIQPAKLEDSAVYLCASSSPNTEAFFGQGTRLTVV.

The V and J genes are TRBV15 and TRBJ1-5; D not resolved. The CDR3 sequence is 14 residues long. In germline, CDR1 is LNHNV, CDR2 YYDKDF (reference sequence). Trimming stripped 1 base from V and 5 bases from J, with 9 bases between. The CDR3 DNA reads TGTGCCACCAGCAGAGGCCTTTTTTATCAGCCCCAGCATTTT. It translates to CATSRGLFYQPQHF.

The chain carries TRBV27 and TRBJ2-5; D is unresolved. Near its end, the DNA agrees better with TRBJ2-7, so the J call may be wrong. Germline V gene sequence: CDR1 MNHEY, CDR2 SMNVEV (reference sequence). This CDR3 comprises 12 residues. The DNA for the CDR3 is TGTGCCAGCTATAGCAGCTCCTACGAGCAGTACTTC. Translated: CASYSSSYEQYF.

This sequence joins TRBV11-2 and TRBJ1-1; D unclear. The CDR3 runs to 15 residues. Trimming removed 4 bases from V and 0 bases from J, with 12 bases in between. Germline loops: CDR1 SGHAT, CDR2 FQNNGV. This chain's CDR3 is CASSSMGRLNTEAFF. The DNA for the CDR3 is TGTGCCAGCAGCTCCATGGGAAGACTGAACACTGAAGCTTTCTTT.

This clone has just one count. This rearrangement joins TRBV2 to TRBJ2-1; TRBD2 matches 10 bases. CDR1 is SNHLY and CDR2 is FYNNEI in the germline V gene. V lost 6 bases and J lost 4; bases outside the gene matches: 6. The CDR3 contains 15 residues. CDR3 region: CASRTGTSEYNEQFF. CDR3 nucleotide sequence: TGTGCCAGCAGGACCGGGACTAGCGAATACAATGAGCAGTTCTTC.